What follows is one T cell receptor (beta chain) and its context. Its cognate antigen is unknown. An end of the junction differs from the germline gene, which may be a read error. The data stem from a study of cytomegalovirus exposure and HLA in healthy donors. About the study: The use of the same platform for the 90 to 150 validation repertoires and the roughly 670 first-cohort repertoires was reported by a later analysis. Study-level findings and limits: A few chains linked to CMV were shown in vitro to be specific for CMV antigens. The study labeled 150 or so TCR beta chains cytomegalovirus-associated.

Assay: immunoSEQ multiplex PCR; the TCRdb copy retains only in-frame clones and omits some. This table has about 170,000 clones, around nine tenths appearing once. This TCR was sampled from a woman in her 30s in good health and CMV-seronegative. The sequenced material came from PBMCs.

The CDR3 bases are TGTGCCAGTAGGATAGGGACAGGAAACACCATATATTTT. Translated: CASRIGTGNTIYF. J is TRBJ1-3 and V is TRBV19; possibly TRBD1 for D (6 bases). Germline CDR1 and CDR2: LNHDA and SQIVND (reference sequence). The CDR3 runs 13 residues.